The table lists the clone carrying this T cell receptor (beta chain) with a few counts. The data originate from a study of T cell clonotyping in hematopoietic cell transplantation. Assay used: immunoSEQ multiplex PCR; TCRdb lists only in-frame clones, some missing. The data hold approximately 44,000 clones, with about four fifths observed a single time. The V segment lost 4 bases and the J segment 2 bases; nucleotides outside the gene matches: 11. The CDR3 consists of 17 residues. Germline loops: CDR1 LNHDA, CDR2 SQIVND (reference sequence). Stated time point: recipient sample about 28 days before transplant, after cytoreduction.

This sequence originates from a man aged 55-75 years with myelodysplastic syndrome. Some clones in this sample may be carry-over from other donors' samples. The material sequenced was peripheral blood mononuclear cells, taken before stem cell transplant. The chain carries TRBV19 and TRBJ1-5; 7 nucleotides align to TRBD1. CDR3 nucleotides: TGTGCCAGTAGTACAGGGGGTCGGTGGTGGGGCAATCAGCCCCAGCATTTT. This encodes CASSTGGRWWGNQPQHF.